This TCR beta chain originates from a study of blood T cell repertoires in COVID-19. Study-level background: T cells, B-cell-depleted T cells, or PBMCs provided the cDNA or gDNA that served as material.

Per the authors' pipeline: From reference gene primer amplification, estimates of nucleated cell counts were derived. Data came from immunoSEQ multiplex PCR; TCRdb stores just in-frame clones and leaves some out. V, J and clone size are those of that table, while D and trimming were read from the DNA. The sample lists 150,000 to 200,000 clones, 80% occurring once. This CDR3 region has 15 residues. V was shortened by 1 base and J by 5 bases, with 14 bases between the two germline ends. Germline V CDR1 and CDR2: MNHEY, SVGAGI. The sequence derives from a man between 65 and 79 years old with active or convalescent COVID-19. Sequencing used peripheral blood. The rearrangement uses TRBV6-5 and TRBJ1-1; the D gene is possibly TRBD1 (6 bases). The DNA for the CDR3 is TGTGCCAGCAGTTACTACGGGGGAGGGGGGACTGAAGCTTTCTTT. This encodes CASSYYGGGGTEAFF.